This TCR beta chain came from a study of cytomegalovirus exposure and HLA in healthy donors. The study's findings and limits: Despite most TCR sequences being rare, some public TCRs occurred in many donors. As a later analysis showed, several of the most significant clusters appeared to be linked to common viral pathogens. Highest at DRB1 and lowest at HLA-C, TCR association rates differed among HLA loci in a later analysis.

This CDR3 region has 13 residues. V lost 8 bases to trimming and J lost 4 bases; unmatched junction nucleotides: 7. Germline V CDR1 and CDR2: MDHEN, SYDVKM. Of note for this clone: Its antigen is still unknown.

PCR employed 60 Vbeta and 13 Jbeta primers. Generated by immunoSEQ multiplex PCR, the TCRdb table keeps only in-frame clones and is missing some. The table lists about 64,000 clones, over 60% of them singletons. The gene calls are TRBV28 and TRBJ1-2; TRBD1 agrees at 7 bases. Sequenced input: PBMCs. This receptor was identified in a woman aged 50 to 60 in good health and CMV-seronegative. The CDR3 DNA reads TGTGCCAGCCGGGACAGTTCCGCCTATGGCTACACCTTC. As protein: CASRDSSAYGYTF.